One sample yielded the 23 T cell receptor beta chains listed below, sequenced in a study of CD8 T cells in Susac syndrome. After extraction with the RNeasy kit, roughly 0.5 to 1 ug of the RNA was reverse transcribed using random hexamers. TCRdb re-analysed the immunoSEQ multiplex PCR reads in MiXCR, keeping a single row per CDR3 protein. The sample includes roughly 110,000 distinct CDR3 sequences, roughly 92% seen only once; the top ten take roughly 0.11%. Sequencing was performed on CD8+ T cells from PBMCs. Every receptor here comes from a human donor in good health.

V gene TRBV19 combines with J gene TRBJ1-5; D not resolved. V lost 6 bases and J lost 8, with 14 bases in between. The CDR3 is 13 amino acids. CDR1 and CDR2 from the germline V gene are LNHDA and SQIVND (reference sequence). This CDR3 reads CASSRTSGEPQHF. In DNA form, the CDR3 reads TGTGCCAGTAGCAGGACCTCCGGGGAGCCCCAGCATTTT. Full variable domain (outside the CDR3, taken from reference TRBV19 and TRBJ1-5): DGGITQSPKYLFRKEGQNVTLSCEQNLNHDAMYWYRQDPGQGLRLIYYSQIVNDFQKGDIAEGYSVSREKKESFPLTVTSAQKNPTAFYLCASSRTSGEPQHFGDGTRLSIL.

J is TRBJ1-1 and V is TRBV7-2, with D unclear. The CDR3 extends over 11 amino acids. With 2 bases removed from V and 10 bases from J, the gap between germline ends came to 8 bases. Germline assignment: CDR1 SGHTA and CDR2 FQGNSA. CDR3 sequence reads: CASSLLGRAFF. CDR3 nucleotide sequence: TGTGCCAGCAGCTTATTGGGTCGAGCTTTCTTT.

The rearrangement joins TRBV7-3 to TRBJ1-1; D ambiguous. The CDR3 totals 14 residues. V lost 4 bases to trimming and J lost 1 base, with 10 bases between them. Germline-derived CDR1 and CDR2 are SGHTA and FQGTGA. This chain's CDR3 is CASSSGPGNTEAFF. Written as DNA, the CDR3 is TGTGCCAGCAGCTCAGGACCGGGGAACACTGAAGCTTTCTTT.

The chain carries TRBV5-1 and TRBJ2-2; D is undetermined. V was cut by 8 bases and J by 5 bases, with 7 bases left in between. The CDR3 covers 11 residues. Per germline, CDR1 SGHRS and CDR2 YFSETQ. CDR3 loop: CASGETGELFF. In DNA, the CDR3 is TGCGCCAGTGGTGAGACCGGGGAGCTGTTTTTT.

This clonotype was seen once. CDR3 bases: TGCGCCAGCAGCCAGCGGGGGGGCACATACAATGAGCAGTTCTTC. As protein: CASSQRGGTYNEQFF. The rearrangement joins TRBV4-3 to TRBJ2-1; 9 nucleotides match TRBD2. The CDR3 totals 15 residues. The V gene's germline CDR1 is LGHNA and CDR2 YSLEER. Trimming removed 3 bases from V and 4 bases from J; junction bases left unmatched: 4.

The chain carries TRBV29-1 and TRBJ2-7, with D possibly TRBD1 on 5 matching bases. This CDR3 is 14 amino acids long. Trimming took 2 bases from V and 0 from J, leaving 11 bases between them. Germline V gives CDR1 SQVTM, CDR2 ANQGSEA. The CDR3 nucleotides read TGCAGCGTTGAAAAACAGGATAGCTCCTACGAGCAGTACTTC. Amino acid sequence: CSVEKQDSSYEQYF.

V is TRBV5-6 and J is TRBJ2-7; 11 nucleotides agree with TRBD2. Germline CDR1 reads SGHDT; CDR2 reads YYEEEE. The CDR3 has 16 residues. The V gene end was trimmed by 4 bases and the J gene end by 4 bases; junction bases not matched to a gene: 10. The CDR3 region has the DNA TGTGCCAGCAGCCTCACGAAACTAGCGGGGGTATACGAGCAGTACTTC. Its translation is CASSLTKLAGVYEQYF.

This sequence joins TRBV29-1 and TRBJ1-1; D remains unclear. Germline loops: CDR1 SQVTM, CDR2 ANQGSEA. This CDR3 spans 14 amino acids. Trimming pared 4 bases from V and 5 bases from J, leaving 17 bases between. CDR3 bases: TGCAGCGTTGTGGGTACTGTCGCGGGGACTGAAGCTTTCTTT. Translated: CSVVGTVAGTEAFF. Full variable domain (missing parts from reference TRBV29-1 and TRBJ1-1): SAVISQKPSRDICQRGTSLTIQCQVDSQVTMMFWYRQQPGQSLTLIATANQGSEATYESGFVIDKFPISRPNLTFSTLTVSNMSPEDSSIYLCSVVGTVAGTEAFFGQGTRLTVV.

The chain employs TRBV10-3 and TRBJ1-5; D is unclear. V was shortened by 7 bases and J by 11 bases, with 18 bases between the two germline ends. Germline V gene sequence: CDR1 ENHRY, CDR2 SYGVKD. CDR3 length: 13 amino acids. Here the CDR3 DNA reads TGTGCCATCATTTGCGGCCCCGGATCGTCCCAGCATTTT. As protein: CAIICGPGSSQHF.

The genes are TRBV5-4 and TRBJ1-2; 7 bases map to TRBD1. CDR3 length: 15 residues. V gave up 3 bases and J gave up 0 bases; unmatched junction bases: 5. Germline CDR1 and CDR2: SGHNT and YYREEE (reference sequence). The CDR3 DNA reads TGTGCCAGCAGCTCCCAGGGGGTTACTAACTATGGCTACACCTTC. This translates into CASSSQGVTNYGYTF.

This clonotype was seen a single time. CDR3: CSAISGDGGYEQYF. The CDR3 nucleotides are TGCAGTGCTATTAGCGGTGATGGGGGGTACGAGCAGTACTTC. V gene TRBV20-1 combines with J gene TRBJ2-7; tentatively, D is TRBD2 (6 bases). CDR1 is DFQATT and CDR2 is SNEGSKA in the germline V gene (reference sequence). The CDR3 extends over 14 amino acids. V lost 4 bases, J lost 4 bases, and 17 bases lay in between.

The genes are TRBV24-1 and TRBJ2-5; D may be TRBD1 or TRBD2 (7 bases each). From germline, CDR1 is KGHDR and CDR2 SFDVKD. Trimming removed 5 bases from V and 10 bases from J, with 16 bases in between. CDR3 size: 13 residues. Here the CDR3 reads CATSAGPGGDQYF. CDR3 coding DNA: TGTGCCACCAGTGCAGGACCAGGGGGGGACCAGTACTTC.

The V gene is TRBV14, the J gene TRBJ1-4; D is ambiguous. V dropped 0 bases and J dropped 3 bases, with 20 bases sitting between them. The CDR3 extends over 19 amino acids. Germline V gene sequence: CDR1 SGHDN, CDR2 FVKESK. In nucleotides, the CDR3 is TGTGCCAGCAGCCAAGATCGATCGGGGTTGGTGTTTTCTAATGAAAAACTGTTTTTT. Translated: CASSQDRSGLVFSNEKLFF.

The chain couples TRBV20-1 to TRBJ1-5; TRBD1 agrees at 10 bases. The CDR3 totals 15 residues. The V gene end was trimmed by 4 bases and the J gene end by 5 bases; junction bases not matched to a gene: 8. Per germline, CDR1 DFQATT and CDR2 SNEGSKA (reference sequence). The CDR3 spells CSATDRGPVDQPQHF. Written as DNA, the CDR3 is TGCAGTGCTACCGACAGGGGGCCGGTGGATCAGCCCCAGCATTTT.

The chain has TRBV28 and TRBJ1-1, with D possibly TRBD1 on 6 matching bases. The germline V gene encodes CDR1 MDHEN and CDR2 SYDVKM. V was shortened by 7 bases and J by 0 bases, with 12 bases between the two germline ends. This CDR3 has 14 residues. The CDR3 loop is CASILQGLNTEAFF. For the CDR3, the DNA is TGTGCCAGCATCCTACAGGGCCTGAACACTGAAGCTTTCTTT.

The genes are TRBV7-2 and TRBJ1-1, with TRBD1 as a possible D gene (5 bases). The CDR3 contains 16 residues. Germline values: CDR1 SGHTA, CDR2 FQGNSA. V lost 3 bases and J lost 5, with 19 bases in between. The CDR3 region is CASSLGGLGIGTEAFF. The CDR3 DNA reads TGTGCCAGCAGCTTGGGGGGGTTGGGAATCGGTACTGAAGCTTTCTTT.

This chain uses TRBV19 with TRBJ1-1; D ambiguous. The V gene lost 7 bases and the J gene lost 1 base, with 10 bases spanning the gap. The CDR3 is 13 amino acids. The germline V gene encodes CDR1 LNHDA and CDR2 SQIVND (reference sequence). CDR3 sequence reads: CASIGVWNTEAFF. CDR3 sequence (DNA): TGTGCCAGTATTGGTGTTTGGAACACTGAAGCTTTCTTT.

CDR3 sequence reads: CASSPDEAQYF. The CDR3 DNA follows: TGTGCCAGCAGCCCTGACGAGGCGCAGTATTTT. The J gene is TRBJ2-3, the V gene TRBV11-1; D not resolved. V shed 5 bases and J shed 10 bases, with 10 bases lying between them. This CDR3 contains 11 residues. Germline V gene lookup returns CDR1 SGHAT and CDR2 FQDESV (reference sequence).

This chain links TRBV7-3 with TRBJ1-1; D call uncertain. V lost 5 bases, J lost 0 bases, and 16 bases lay in between. The CDR3 extends over 16 amino acids. Per germline, CDR1 SGHTA and CDR2 FQGTGA. The CDR3 nucleotides are TGTGCCAGCAGCGACGGGCAGGTCGTCATGAACACTGAAGCTTTCTTT. Protein: CASSDGQVVMNTEAFF.

The chain uses TRBV9 and TRBJ1-2, with TRBD1 matching 8 bases. CDR1 is SGDLS, CDR2 YYNGEE, per germline. Trimming removed 3 bases from V and 3 bases from J; junction bases left unmatched: 13. The CDR3 totals 17 residues. The CDR3 protein is CASSAVRDPGGDYGYTF. CDR3 in DNA: TGTGCCAGCAGCGCAGTACGAGACCCAGGGGGCGACTATGGCTACACCTTC.

J is TRBJ1-1 and V is TRBV6-1; TRBD1 agrees at 8 bases. CDR3 length: 13 residues. Germline loops: CDR1 MNHNS, CDR2 SASEGT. The V segment lost 8 bases and the J segment 6 bases; nucleotides outside the gene matches: 8. CDR3 nucleotide sequence: TGTGCCAGCGTCCGAGACAGGGGCTCTGAAGCTTTCTTT. This encodes CASVRDRGSEAFF.

The rearrangement uses TRBV19 and TRBJ2-2, with 8 positions matching TRBD1. CDR1 is LNHDA, CDR2 SQIVND, per germline (reference sequence). The CDR3 spans 16 residues. V shed 7 bases and J 6 bases; nucleotides not matched to a gene: 13. The CDR3 sequence is CASKQGASKVAGELFF. In DNA form, the CDR3 reads TGTGCCAGTAAGCAGGGGGCCTCGAAAGTCGCCGGGGAGCTGTTTTTT.

The chain couples TRBV9 to TRBJ2-2, with 7 bases aligning to TRBD2. The length of the CDR3 is 14 residues. The trim removed 0 bases at V and 8 bases at J, leaving 4 bases unmatched. Germline V gene sequence: CDR1 SGDLS, CDR2 YYNGEE. The CDR3, as DNA: TGTGCCAGCAGCGTAGGAGCGGGGAGGGGGGAGCTGTTTTTT. It encodes CASSVGAGRGELFF.